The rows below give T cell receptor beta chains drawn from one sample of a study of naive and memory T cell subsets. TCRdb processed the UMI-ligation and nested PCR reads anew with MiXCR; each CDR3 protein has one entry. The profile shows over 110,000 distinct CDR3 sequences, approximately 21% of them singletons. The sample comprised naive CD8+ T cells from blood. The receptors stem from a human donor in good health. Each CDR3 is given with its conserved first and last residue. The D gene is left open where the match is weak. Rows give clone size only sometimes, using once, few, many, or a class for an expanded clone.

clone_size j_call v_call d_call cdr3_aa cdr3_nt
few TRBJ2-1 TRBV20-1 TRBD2 CSARDWAGGYNEQFF TGCAGTGCTAGAGACTGGGCGGGAGGATATAATGAGCAGTTCTTC
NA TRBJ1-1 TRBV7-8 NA CASSLEVNTEAFF TGTGCCAGCAGCTTAGAAGTAAACACTGAAGCTTTCTTT
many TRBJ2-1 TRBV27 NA CASSPRRSYNEQFF TGTGCCAGCAGTCCACGACGCTCCTACAATGAGCAGTTCTTC
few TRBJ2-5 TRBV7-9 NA CASSSAVETQYF TGTGCCAGCAGCTCAGCAGTCGAGACCCAGTACTTC
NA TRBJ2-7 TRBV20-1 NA CSAMARYF TGCAGTGCTATGGCCAGGTACTTC
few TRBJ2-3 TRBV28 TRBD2 CASSLGGSPGDTQYF TGTGCCAGCAGTTTGGGCGGGAGCCCGGGAGATACGCAGTATTTT
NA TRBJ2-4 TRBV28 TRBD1 CASSSTLQGHRKLAKNIQYF TGTGCCAGCAGTTCAACCTTACAGGGGCACCGAAAGCTAGCCAAAAACATTCAGTACTTC
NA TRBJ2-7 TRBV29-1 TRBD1 CSVYGQGGQYF TGCAGCGTCTACGGACAGGGAGGGCAGTACTTC
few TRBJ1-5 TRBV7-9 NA CASSFGTNQPQHF TGTGCCAGCAGCTTTGGGACAAATCAGCCCCAGCATTTT
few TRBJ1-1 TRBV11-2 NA CASSPTRGWTEAFF TGTGCCAGCAGCCCGACTCGGGGATGGACTGAAGCTTTCTTT
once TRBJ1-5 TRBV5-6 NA CASTRGGNQPQHF TGTGCCAGCACCAGGGGTGGCAATCAGCCCCAGCATTTT
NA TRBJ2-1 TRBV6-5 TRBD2 CASSYSGLASHNEQFF TGTGCCAGCAGTTACTCGGGACTAGCGAGTCACAATGAGCAGTTCTTC
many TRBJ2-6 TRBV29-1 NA CSVVVLTNSGANVLTF TGCAGCGTTGTGGTGCTCACCAACTCTGGGGCCAACGTCCTGACTTTC
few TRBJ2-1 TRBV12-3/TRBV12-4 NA CASGSHTGTPYNEQFF TGTGCCAGCGGATCACATACCGGGACCCCCTACAATGAGCAGTTCTTC
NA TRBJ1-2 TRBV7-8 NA CASSLRSWHGYTF TGTGCCAGCAGCTTAAGGTCGTGGCATGGCTACACCTTC
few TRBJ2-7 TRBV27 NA CASSSSDDLEQYF TGTGCCAGCAGTTCCTCGGACGACCTCGAGCAGTACTTC
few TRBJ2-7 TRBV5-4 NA CASSLWSSSYEQYF TGTGCCAGCAGCTTGTGGTCTAGCTCCTACGAGCAGTACTTC
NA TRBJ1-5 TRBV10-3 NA CAISEDPINQPQHF TGTGCCATCAGTGAGGACCCCATTAACCAGCCCCAGCATTTT
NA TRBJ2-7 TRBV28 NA CASSLWTTYEQYF TGTGCCAGCAGTTTATGGACGACCTACGAGCAGTACTTC
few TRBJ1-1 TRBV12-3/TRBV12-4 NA CASSLGWDKNLNTEAFF TGTGCCAGCAGTTTAGGATGGGACAAGAACCTGAACACTGAAGCTTTCTTT
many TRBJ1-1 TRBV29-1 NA CSVQNDTEAFF TGCAGCGTACAGAATGACACTGAAGCTTTCTTT
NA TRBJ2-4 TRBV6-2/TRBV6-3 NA CASSYPGQTHRAKNIQYF TGTGCCAGCAGTTACCCCGGACAGACCCACAGGGCCAAAAACATTCAGTACTTC
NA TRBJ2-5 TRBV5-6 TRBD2 CASSLAGSSGYQETQYF TGTGCCAGCAGCTTGGCGGGCTCTAGCGGGTACCAAGAGACCCAGTACTTC
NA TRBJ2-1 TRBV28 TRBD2 CASSPGLAVPSSYNEQFF TGTGCCAGCAGTCCGGGACTAGCGGTGCCCAGCTCCTACAATGAGCAGTTCTTC
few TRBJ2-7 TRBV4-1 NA CASSHGTSYHF TGCGCCAGCAGCCACGGGACTTCCTACCACTTC
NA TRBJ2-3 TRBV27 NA CASSLYGTDTQYF TGTGCCAGCAGTTTATACGGCACAGATACGCAGTATTTT
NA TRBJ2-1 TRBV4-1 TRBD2 CASSQETIMVAGNEQFF TGCGCCAGCAGCCAAGAAACAATAATGGTAGCGGGCAATGAGCAGTTCTTC
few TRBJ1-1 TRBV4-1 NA CASSQEGRTVATEAFF TGCGCCAGCAGCCAAGAGGGGAGGACCGTGGCCACTGAAGCTTTCTTT
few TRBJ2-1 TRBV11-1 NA CASSLPPARSSYNEQFF TGTGCCAGCAGCTTACCTCCCGCGCGGAGCTCCTACAATGAGCAGTTCTTC
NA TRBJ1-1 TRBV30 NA CAWSHIMNTEAFF TGTGCCTGGAGTCACATCATGAACACTGAAGCTTTCTTT
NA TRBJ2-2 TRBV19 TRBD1 CASWDDRVHGGELFF TGTGCCAGTTGGGACGACAGGGTGCACGGCGGGGAGCTGTTTTTT
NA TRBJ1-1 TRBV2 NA CASSGGGNTEAFF TGTGCCAGCAGTGGGGGAGGGAACACTGAAGCTTTCTTT
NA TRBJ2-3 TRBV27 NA CASSLIESPDTQYF TGTGCCAGCAGTTTAATTGAGAGTCCAGATACGCAGTATTTT
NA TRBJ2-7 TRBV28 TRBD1 CASSFPPATGGNEQYF TGTGCCAGCAGTTTTCCCCCCGCGACAGGGGGCAACGAGCAGTACTTC
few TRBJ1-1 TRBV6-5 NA CASSSEPANTEAFF TGTGCCAGCAGTTCCGAACCAGCGAACACTGAAGCTTTCTTT
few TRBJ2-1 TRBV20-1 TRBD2 CSARDAMGLAGGNEQFF TGCAGTGCTAGAGACGCAATGGGGCTAGCGGGAGGAAATGAGCAGTTCTTC
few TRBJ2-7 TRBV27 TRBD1 CASSGTGFNEQYF TGTGCCAGCTCCGGGACAGGGTTCAACGAGCAGTACTTC
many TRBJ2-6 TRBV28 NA CASSLEFRSGANVLTF TGTGCCAGCAGTTTGGAATTTCGGTCTGGGGCCAACGTCCTGACTTTC
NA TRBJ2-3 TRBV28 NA CASSLPPLDYTDTQYF TGTGCCAGCAGTTTGCCACCACTAGATTACACAGATACGCAGTATTTT
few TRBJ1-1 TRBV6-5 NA CASTLSFRNTEAFF TGTGCCAGCACCCTATCCTTCCGGAACACTGAAGCTTTCTTT
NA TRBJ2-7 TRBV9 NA CASSAQGSGSYEQYF TGTGCCAGCAGCGCACAGGGTTCCGGCTCCTACGAGCAGTACTTC
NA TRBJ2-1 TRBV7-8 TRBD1 CASSSPDRGNYNEQFF TGTGCCAGCAGCTCCCCGGACAGGGGAAATTACAATGAGCAGTTCTTC
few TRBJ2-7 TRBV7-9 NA CASSWRDTGFREQYF TGTGCCAGCAGCTGGAGGGACACCGGATTTAGGGAGCAGTACTTC
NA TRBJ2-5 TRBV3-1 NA CASSHIGGQETQYF TGTGCCAGCAGCCACATAGGGGGTCAGGAGACCCAGTACTTC
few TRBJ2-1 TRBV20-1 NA CSASDGGYNEQFF TGCAGTGCTAGTGATGGAGGGTACAATGAGCAGTTCTTC
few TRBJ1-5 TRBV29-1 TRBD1 CSVEDPSMAGGRGFLGNQPQHF TGCAGCGTTGAAGATCCTAGTATGGCAGGGGGCAGGGGATTCTTGGGCAATCAGCCCCAGCATTTT
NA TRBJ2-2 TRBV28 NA CASSTTRGWTGELFF TGTGCCAGCAGCACCACGCGAGGTTGGACCGGGGAGCTGTTTTTT
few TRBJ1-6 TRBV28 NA CASSLQGSESPLHF TGTGCCAGCAGTTTGCAGGGAAGCGAGTCACCCCTCCACTTT
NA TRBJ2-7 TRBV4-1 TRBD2 CASSPGLATYEQYF TGCGCCAGCAGTCCCGGACTAGCGACATACGAGCAGTACTTC
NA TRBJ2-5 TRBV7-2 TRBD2 CASRGEGYQETQYF TGTGCCAGCAGGGGGGAGGGGTACCAAGAGACCCAGTACTTC
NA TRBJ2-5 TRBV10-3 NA CAISESIAEETQYF TGTGCCATCAGTGAGTCCATAGCGGAAGAGACCCAGTACTTC
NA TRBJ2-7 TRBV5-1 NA CASRGDYEQYF TGCGCCAGCAGGGGGGACTACGAGCAGTACTTC
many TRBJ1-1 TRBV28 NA CASSLGGEAFF TGTGCCAGCAGTTTAGGGGGGGAAGCTTTCTTT
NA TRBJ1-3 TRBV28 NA CASSDSGNTIYF TGTGCCAGCAGCGACTCTGGAAACACCATATATTTT
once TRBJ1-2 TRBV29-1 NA CSVTSHYGYTF TGCAGCGTTACATCCCACTATGGCTACACCTTC
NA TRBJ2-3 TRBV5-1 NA CASSLLTTDTQYF TGCGCCAGCAGCTTACTCACTACAGATACGCAGTATTTT
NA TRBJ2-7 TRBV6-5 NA CASSYTDEADVSYEQYF TGTGCCAGCAGTTATACCGACGAGGCGGACGTATCCTACGAGCAGTACTTC
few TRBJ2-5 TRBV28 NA CASSLSDSPGAQYF TGTGCCAGCAGTTTATCGGACAGCCCGGGGGCCCAGTACTTC
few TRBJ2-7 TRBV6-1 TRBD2 CASSDGLAGAEQYF TGTGCCAGCAGTGATGGGCTAGCGGGAGCCGAGCAGTACTTC